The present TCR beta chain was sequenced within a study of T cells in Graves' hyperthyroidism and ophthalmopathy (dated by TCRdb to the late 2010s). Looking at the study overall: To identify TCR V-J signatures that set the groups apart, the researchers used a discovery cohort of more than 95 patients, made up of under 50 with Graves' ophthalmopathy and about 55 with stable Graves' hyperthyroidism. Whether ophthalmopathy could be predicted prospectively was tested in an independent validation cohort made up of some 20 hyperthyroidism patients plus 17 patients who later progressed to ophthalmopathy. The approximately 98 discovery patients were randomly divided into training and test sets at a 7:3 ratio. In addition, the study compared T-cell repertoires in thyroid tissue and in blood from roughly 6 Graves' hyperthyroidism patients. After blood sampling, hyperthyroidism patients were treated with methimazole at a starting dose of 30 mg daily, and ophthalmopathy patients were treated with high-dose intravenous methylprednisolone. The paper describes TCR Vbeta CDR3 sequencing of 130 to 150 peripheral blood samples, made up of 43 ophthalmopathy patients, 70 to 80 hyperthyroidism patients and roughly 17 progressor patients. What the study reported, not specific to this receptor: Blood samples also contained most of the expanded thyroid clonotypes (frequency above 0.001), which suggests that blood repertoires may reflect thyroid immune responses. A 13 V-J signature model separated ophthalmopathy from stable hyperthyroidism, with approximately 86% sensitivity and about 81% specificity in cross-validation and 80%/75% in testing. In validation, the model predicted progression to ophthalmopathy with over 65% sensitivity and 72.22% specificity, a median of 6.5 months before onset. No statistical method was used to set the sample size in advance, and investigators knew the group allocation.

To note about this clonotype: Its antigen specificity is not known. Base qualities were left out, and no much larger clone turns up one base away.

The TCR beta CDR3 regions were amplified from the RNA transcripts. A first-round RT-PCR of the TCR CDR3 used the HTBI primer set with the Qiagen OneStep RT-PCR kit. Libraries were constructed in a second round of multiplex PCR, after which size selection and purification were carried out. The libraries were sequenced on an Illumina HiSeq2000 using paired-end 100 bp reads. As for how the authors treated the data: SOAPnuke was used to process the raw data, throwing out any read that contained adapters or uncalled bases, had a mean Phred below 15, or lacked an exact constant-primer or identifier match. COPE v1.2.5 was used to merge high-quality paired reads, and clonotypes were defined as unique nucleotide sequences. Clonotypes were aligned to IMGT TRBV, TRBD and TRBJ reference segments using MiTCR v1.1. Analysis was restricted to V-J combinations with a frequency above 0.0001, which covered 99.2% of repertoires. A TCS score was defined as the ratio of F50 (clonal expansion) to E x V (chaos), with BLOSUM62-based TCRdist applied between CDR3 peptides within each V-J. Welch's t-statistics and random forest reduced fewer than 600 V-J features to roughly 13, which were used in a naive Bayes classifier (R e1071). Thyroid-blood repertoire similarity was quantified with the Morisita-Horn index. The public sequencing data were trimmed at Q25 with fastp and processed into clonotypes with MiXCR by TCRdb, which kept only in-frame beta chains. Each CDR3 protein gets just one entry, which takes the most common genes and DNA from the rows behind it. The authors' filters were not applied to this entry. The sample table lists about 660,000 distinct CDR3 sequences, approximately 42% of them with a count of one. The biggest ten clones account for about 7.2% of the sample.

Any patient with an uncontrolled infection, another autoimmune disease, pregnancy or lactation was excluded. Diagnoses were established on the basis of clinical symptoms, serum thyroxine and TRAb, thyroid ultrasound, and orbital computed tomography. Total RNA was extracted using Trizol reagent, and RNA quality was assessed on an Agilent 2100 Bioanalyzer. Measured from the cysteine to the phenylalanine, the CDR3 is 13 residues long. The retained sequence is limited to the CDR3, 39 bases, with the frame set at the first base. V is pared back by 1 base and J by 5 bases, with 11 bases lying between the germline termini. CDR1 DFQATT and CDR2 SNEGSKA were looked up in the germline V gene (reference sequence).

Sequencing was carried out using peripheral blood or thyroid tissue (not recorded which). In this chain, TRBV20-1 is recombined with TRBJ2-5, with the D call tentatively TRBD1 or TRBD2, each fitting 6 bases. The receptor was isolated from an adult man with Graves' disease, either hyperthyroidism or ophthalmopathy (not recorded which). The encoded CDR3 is CSARGGARETQYF. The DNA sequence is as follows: TGCAGTGCTAGAGGGGGGGCCCGGGAGACCCAGTACTTC.